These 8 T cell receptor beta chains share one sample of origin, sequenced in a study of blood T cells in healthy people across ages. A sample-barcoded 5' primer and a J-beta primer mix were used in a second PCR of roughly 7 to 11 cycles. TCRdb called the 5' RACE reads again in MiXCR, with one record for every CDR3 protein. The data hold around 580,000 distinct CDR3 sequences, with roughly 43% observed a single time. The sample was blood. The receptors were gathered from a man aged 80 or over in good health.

CDR3 nucleotide sequence: TGTGCCAGCAGCGCCAGGGTACAAGAGACCCAGTACTTC. Translated: CASSARVQETQYF. This sequence joins TRBV7-2 and TRBJ2-5; TRBD1 is a possible D gene (5 bases). The CDR3 spans 13 residues. V lost 5 bases and J 2 bases, leaving 9 bases between the germline ends. The germline gives CDR1 SGHTA, CDR2 FQGNSA.

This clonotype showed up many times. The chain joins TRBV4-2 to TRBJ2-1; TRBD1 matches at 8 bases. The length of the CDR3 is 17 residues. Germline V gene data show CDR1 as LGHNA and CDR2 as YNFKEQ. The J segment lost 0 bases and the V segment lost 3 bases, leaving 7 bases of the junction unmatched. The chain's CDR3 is CASSQSLGQGSYNEQFF. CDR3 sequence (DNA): TGTGCCAGCAGCCAGAGCTTAGGACAGGGCTCCTACAATGAGCAGTTCTTC.

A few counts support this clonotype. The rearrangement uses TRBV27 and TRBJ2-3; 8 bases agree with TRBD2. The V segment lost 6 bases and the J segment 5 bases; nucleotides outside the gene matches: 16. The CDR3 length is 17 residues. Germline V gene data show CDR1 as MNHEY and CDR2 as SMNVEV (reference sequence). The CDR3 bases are TGTGCCAGCAGCCTCCTGAGGAGCCCACTAGCGGTAGATACGCAGTATTTT. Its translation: CASSLLRSPLAVDTQYF.

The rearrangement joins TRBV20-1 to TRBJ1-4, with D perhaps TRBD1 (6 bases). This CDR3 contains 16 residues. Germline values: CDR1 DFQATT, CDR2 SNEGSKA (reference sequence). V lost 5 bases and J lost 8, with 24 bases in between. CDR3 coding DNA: TGCAGTGCTCTCCGTACCACAGGGAGCTGGTCCGAAAAACTGTTTTTT. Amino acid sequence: CSALRTTGSWSEKLFF.

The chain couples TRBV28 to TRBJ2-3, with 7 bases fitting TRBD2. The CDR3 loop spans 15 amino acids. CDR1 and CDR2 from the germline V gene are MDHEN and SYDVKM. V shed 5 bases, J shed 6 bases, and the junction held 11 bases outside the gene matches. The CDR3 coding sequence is TGTGCCAGCAGTCCCGGCGGGAGATTCGTTGATACGCAGTATTTT. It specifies CASSPGGRFVDTQYF. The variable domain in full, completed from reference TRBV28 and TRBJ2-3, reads DVKVTQSSRYLVKRTGEKVFLECVQDMDHENMFWYRQDPGLGLRLIYFSYDVKMKEKGDIPEGYSVSREKKERFSLILESASTNQTSMYLCASSPGGRFVDTQYFGPGTRLTVL.

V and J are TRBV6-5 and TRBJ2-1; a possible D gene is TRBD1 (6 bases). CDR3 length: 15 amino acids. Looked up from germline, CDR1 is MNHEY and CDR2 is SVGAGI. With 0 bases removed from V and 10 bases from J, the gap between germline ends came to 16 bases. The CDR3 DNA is TGTGCCAGCAGTTACTCGAGCCGCTTGACAGGAGAGCAGTTCTTC. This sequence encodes CASSYSSRLTGEQFF.

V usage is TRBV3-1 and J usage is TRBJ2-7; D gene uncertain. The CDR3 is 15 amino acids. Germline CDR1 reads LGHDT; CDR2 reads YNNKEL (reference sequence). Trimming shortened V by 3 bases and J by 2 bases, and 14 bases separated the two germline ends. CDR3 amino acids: CASSQSGPQAYEQYF. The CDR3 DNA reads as TGTGCCAGCAGCCAGAGTGGCCCGCAGGCCTACGAGCAGTACTTC.

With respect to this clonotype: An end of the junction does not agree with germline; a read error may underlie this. The CDR3 here is CVSSSTGTSRSYNEQFF. As DNA, the CDR3 is TGTGTCAGCAGCTCGACCGGGACTAGTCGCTCCTACAATGAGCAGTTCTTC. The rearrangement joins TRBV13 to TRBJ2-1; 8 bases line up with TRBD2. Germline CDR1 and CDR2: PRHDT and FYEKMQ (reference sequence). CDR3 size: 17 residues.